What follows is one T cell receptor beta chain and its context. Its target is not known. The CDR3 is 15 residues long. Germline lookup yields CDR1 LNHNV and CDR2 YYDKDF (reference sequence). J was trimmed by 1 base and V by 3 bases; bases with no gene match: 6. The memory fraction was CD4+CD45RO+CD25- cells. Semi-nested PCR with Nested Universal Primer A followed constant-region reverse priming of full-length variable regions. TCRdb redid the calling of the 5' RACE reads with MiXCR, one entry per CDR3 protein. The sample has roughly 42,000 distinct CDR3 sequences, approximately 31% seen once. Study-level points and caveats: Tumor memory CD4+ T cell TCR gene usage clustered with blood and lymph node memory CD4+ cells and lymph node naive CD4+ cells.

This rearrangement joins TRBV15 to TRBJ2-7; 7 nucleotides agree with TRBD1. The TCR originated in a female donor with breast cancer. The sample was tumor-infiltrating memory CD4+ T cells sorted from the breast tumor. Subset here: memory CD4+ T cells, CD4+CD45RO+CD25-. Here the CDR3 DNA reads TGTGCCACCAGCAGGTACCAGGGGGAATCCTACGAGCAGTACTTC. Translated, it gives CATSRYQGESYEQYF.